This is a list of T cell receptor beta chains from one sample in a study of cytomegalovirus exposure and HLA in healthy donors. Libraries were prepared by immunoSEQ multiplex PCR; TCRdb keeps only in-frame clonotypes and omits some of them. This table has roughly 120,000 clones, 94% appearing once. Sample: PBMCs. These TCRs come from a young woman in good health and CMV-seronegative. The CDR3 runs from the conserved cysteine through the conserved F or W. D genes are given only for firm matches. Clone size, where shown, is once, few, many, or a class for clones that have expanded.

>TRBD2|TRBV12-5|TRBJ2-7|NA
CASGPWEGPGSSYEQYF
TGTGCTAGTGGTCCCTGGGAGGGGCCCGGGAGTTCCTACGAGCAGTACTTC
>NA|TRBV28|TRBJ2-7|NA
CASSLAGRAGEQYF
TGTGCCAGCAGTCTAGCCGGGCGGGCTGGCGAGCAGTACTTC
>TRBD1|TRBV4-1|TRBJ1-2|NA
CASSSPGQGKNGYTF
TGCGCCAGCAGCTCACCGGGACAGGGGAAAAATGGCTACACCTTC
>NA|TRBV5-6|TRBJ2-7|NA
CASSKASGSYEQYF
TGTGCCAGCAGCAAGGCTAGTGGCTCCTACGAGCAGTACTTC
>TRBD2|TRBV5-6|TRBJ2-5|NA
CASSLSGGGGETQYF
TGTGCCAGCAGCTTGTCTGGCGGGGGGGGAGAGACCCAGTACTTC
>TRBD2|TRBV10-2|TRBJ2-1|NA
CASRAGELYEQFF
TGCGCCAGCAGAGCGGGAGAACTTTATGAGCAGTTCTTC
>NA|TRBV14|TRBJ2-3|NA
CASSQFGGADTQYF
TGTGCCAGCAGCCAGTTTGGAGGCGCAGATACGCAGTATTTT
>NA|TRBV6-1|TRBJ1-1|NA
CASRGATAGTEAFF
TGTGCCAGCAGGGGTGCGACGGCGGGCACTGAAGCTTTCTTT
>NA|TRBV5-4|TRBJ1-3|NA
CASSLGVVSGNTIYF
TGTGCCAGCAGCCTCGGGGTTGTCTCTGGAAACACCATATATTTT
>NA|TRBV7-2|TRBJ2-7|NA
CASSFSTGEGYEQYF
TGTGCCAGCAGCTTCTCGACAGGGGAGGGTTACGAGCAGTACTTC
>NA|TRBV20-1|TRBJ2-5|NA
CSVGQQETQYF
TGCAGTGTTGGTCAGCAAGAGACCCAGTACTTC
>NA|TRBV10-1|TRBJ1-1|NA
CASSGPSNTEAFF
TGCGCCAGCAGTGGTCCGTCGAACACTGAAGCTTTCTTT
>NA|TRBV2|TRBJ2-2|NA
CASSLELDLFTGELFF
TGTGCCAGCAGTCTAGAACTAGATTTGTTCACCGGGGAGCTGTTTTTT
>TRBD2|TRBV7-2|TRBJ2-1|once
CASSHGTNQPRVF
TGTGCCAGCAGCCATGGGACTAACCAACCTCGGGTCTTC
>TRBD2|TRBV5-1|TRBJ2-1|few
CASSSQLAAAFNEQFF
TGCGCCAGCAGCTCTCAACTAGCGGCAGCCTTCAATGAGCAGTTCTTC
>NA|TRBV5-1|TRBJ1-1|few
CASSLGGGGRLNTEAFF
TGCGCCAGCAGCCTCGGTGGGGGGGGGAGGTTGAACACTGAAGCTTTCTTT
>TRBD1|TRBV27|TRBJ2-1|NA
CASIGGQGRYNEQFF
TGTGCCAGCATAGGCGGACAGGGGCGCTACAATGAGCAGTTCTTC
>TRBD2|TRBV27|TRBJ2-3|NA
CASMSFSGSGGDTQYF
TGTGCCAGCATGTCCTTTAGCGGGAGTGGAGGGGATACGCAGTATTTT
>TRBD2|TRBV7-9|TRBJ2-3|once
CASSRAGGTDTQYF
TGTGCCAGCAGCCGAGCGGGGGGCACAGATACGCAGTATTTT
>TRBD1|TRBV5-7|TRBJ1-2|NA
CASSLTGTGGHYGYTF
TGTGCCAGCAGCTTGACCGGGACAGGGGGCCACTATGGCTACACCTTC
>NA|TRBV4-1|TRBJ2-5|NA
CASSQEDWQETQYF
TGCGCCAGCAGCCAGGAGGACTGGCAAGAGACCCAGTACTTC
>TRBD2|TRBV4-2|TRBJ2-1|NA
CASSQVRAGGNNEQFF
TGTGCCAGCAGCCAAGTCCGGGCGGGGGGGAACAATGAGCAGTTCTTC
>NA|TRBV7-9|TRBJ2-7|NA
CASSLEQSGGQYF
TGTGCCAGCAGCTTAGAACAGTCCGGGGGGCAGTACTTC